This T cell receptor (beta chain) was sequenced during a study of CD8+ T cells in alopecia areata. After isolation, RNA underwent reverse transcription to generate cDNA as the sequencing template. Method: immunoSEQ multiplex PCR; TCRdb's copy keeps in-frame clones and lacks some. The table includes approximately 30,000 clones, around 50% detected once. The study, taken as a whole, reports: The study found higher clonality in lesional than normal scalp, especially in alopecia totalis/universalis. Patients displayed less clarity in TCR sharing than mice, a finding possibly related to HLA. Normal-skin resident alphabeta T cells also appear among scalp sample sequences.

Remarks on this clone: What it binds is not known.

After removal of 6 bases from V and 5 bases from J, the junction contained 8 bases not matched to a gene. The CDR3 extends over 16 amino acids. Germline CDR1 reads SGHTA; CDR2 reads FQGTGA. This receptor was taken from a human donor with alopecia areata. Sample: NKG2D-high CD8+ T cells sorted from blood. The genes are TRBV7-3 and TRBJ2-2; TRBD1 agrees at 11 bases. In DNA, the CDR3 is TGTGCCAGCAGTTCCCGGACAGGGGGCTTGACCGGGGAGCTGTTTTTT. Protein product: CASSSRTGGLTGELFF. Full variable domain (missing parts from reference TRBV7-3 and TRBJ2-2): GAGVSQTPSNKVTEKGKYVELRCDPISGHTALYWYRQSLGQGPEFLIYFQGTGAADDSGLPNDRFFAVRPEGSVSTLKIQRTERGDSAVYLCASSSRTGGLTGELFFGEGSRLTVL.